The T cell receptor beta chain described here comes from a study of blood T cell repertoires in COVID-19. Across the study: Donors in the United States, Italy and Spain gave samples during acute or convalescent COVID-19.

CDR1 and CDR2 (germline): LNHDA, SQIVND (reference sequence). Trimming cost V 0 bases and J 8 bases, with 19 bases left between them. The CDR3 covers 16 residues. Authors' data handling: Researchers report that nucleated cell counts were estimated from reference gene primer amplification. Assay: immunoSEQ multiplex PCR; the TCRdb copy retains only in-frame clones and omits some. V and J calls and clone size are given by that table; D and trimming were obtained from the DNA. The table shows just over 650,000 clones, with approximately 90% occurring only once. The sequence derives from a woman aged 18-35 years with acute or convalescent COVID-19. The chain uses TRBV19 and TRBJ1-2, with D tentatively TRBD1 (6 bases). The sequenced material came from peripheral blood. The CDR3, as DNA: TGTGCCAGTAGTATAGATCAAACAGGGCCCCTTGGAGGCTACACCTTC. Translation gives CASSIDQTGPLGGYTF.